This is a list of T cell receptor beta chains from one sample in a study of identical twins. TCRdb fed the 5' RACE reads into MiXCR, producing one record per CDR3 protein. The table shows approximately 890,000 distinct CDR3 sequences, with around an eighth occurring only once. A further study also used this sample, focusing on yellow fever vaccine responses in identical twins.

Sequenced input: PBMCs. These receptors all come from a woman younger than 30 in good health. CDR3s include the opening cysteine and the closing phenylalanine or tryptophan. The D gene is left open where the match is weak. Where a row states a size, it is once, few, many or the class of an expanded clone; other rows omit it.

abundance,j_gene,v_gene,d_gene,CDR3nt,CDR3aa
few,TRBJ1-1,TRBV29-1,-,TGCAGCGTTGTAGGGAGAAACACTGAAGCTTTCTTT,CSVVGRNTEAFF
few,TRBJ2-3,TRBV5-4,-,TGTGCCAGCAGCTTGCGGGGGTGGCGCGGAGATACGCAGTATTTT,CASSLRGWRGDTQYF
-,TRBJ2-3,TRBV5-1,TRBD2,TGCGCCAGCAGCCCGGCTAGCGGGGGGCTCACAGATACGCAGTATTTT,CASSPASGGLTDTQYF
-,TRBJ2-1,TRBV6-4,TRBD2,TGTGCCAGCGCCACTAGCGGGGGGGTTGATGAGCAGTTCTTC,CASATSGGVDEQFF
-,TRBJ1-1,TRBV25-1,-,TGTGCCAGCACCCTTGGGGGGGGGATGAACACTGAAGCTTTCTTT,CASTLGGGMNTEAFF
-,TRBJ2-1,TRBV2,TRBD2,TGTACCAGCAGTCCCAGGACTAGCGGGCCCTTCTCCTACAATGAGCAGTTCTTC,CTSSPRTSGPFSYNEQFF
few,TRBJ1-3,TRBV6-1,TRBD1,TGTGCCAGCAGTGACCCCGGGACAGGGGGAAACACCATATATTTT,CASSDPGTGGNTIYF
few,TRBJ2-2,TRBV5-6,TRBD1,TGTGCCAGCAGCTTGGCCCGGGGTGGGACAGGAGACACCGGGGAGCTGTTTTTT,CASSLARGGTGDTGELFF
-,TRBJ2-5,TRBV20-1,-,TGCAGTGCCCCCCCCCGAGCAGGCCGGCGAATGTCCCAAGAGACCCAGTACTTC,CSAPPRAGRRMSQETQYF
few,TRBJ2-2,TRBV12-3/TRBV12-4,-,TGTGCCAGCAGCCAAACTCCCAATCTGAACACCGGGGAGCTGTTTTTT,CASSQTPNLNTGELFF
-,TRBJ2-4,TRBV28,-,TGTGCCAGCAGTTTACTCGGTTGGGATTTTATAACTTTAGCCAAAAACATTCAGTACTTC,CASSLLGWDFITLAKNIQYF
few,TRBJ2-7,TRBV27,-,TGTGCCAGCCGGCGGGCGGGGGCGGAGGGTGTGCACGAGCAGTACTTC,CASRRAGAEGVHEQYF
few,TRBJ2-2,TRBV6-5,TRBD2,TGTGCCAGCAGTTATTTTTCTAGCGGGGGAACGAACACCGGGGAGCTGTTTTTT,CASSYFSSGGTNTGELFF
few,TRBJ1-5,TRBV20-1,-,TGCAGTGCTAGGGGACTTGGGGCCAATCAGCCCCAGCATTTT,CSARGLGANQPQHF
-,TRBJ1-1,TRBV14,-,TGTGCCAGCAGCAATAGCCCGAACACTGAAGCTTTCTTT,CASSNSPNTEAFF
few,TRBJ2-2,TRBV5-6,-,TGTGCCAGCAGCTTGGCCCGGGCAGGGTTTGACGGGGAGCTGTTTTTT,CASSLARAGFDGELFF
few,TRBJ2-3,TRBV20-1,-,TGCAGTGCTAGAGGCGTAGCGGCCGCGTATTTT,CSARGVAAAYF
many,TRBJ1-4,TRBV12-3/TRBV12-4,-,TGTGCCAGCACAACAGGGAAGGGAAAACTGTTTTTT,CASTTGKGKLFF
-,TRBJ1-3,TRBV29-1,-,TGCAGCGTTGGGTGGGGGCCCCCGGGCAACACCATATATTTT,CSVGWGPPGNTIYF
few,TRBJ1-5,TRBV2,-,TGTGCCAGCAGTGAATCGGGGACGAGCAATCAGCCCCAGCATTTT,CASSESGTSNQPQHF
-,TRBJ1-6,TRBV15,-,TGTGCCACCAGCAGTGGGTCCAATTCACCCCTCCACTTT,CATSSGSNSPLHF
-,TRBJ1-2,TRBV29-1,-,TGCAGCGTTTGGTATCTGGGCTACACCTTC,CSVWYLGYTF
-,TRBJ1-2,TRBV2,-,TGTGCCAGCAGCGTACAGGATTACTATGGCTACACCTTC,CASSVQDYYGYTF
-,TRBJ1-5,TRBV10-3,-,TGTGCCATCAGTGAGTCGGGACCGATCCAGCCCCAGCATTTT,CAISESGPIQPQHF
few,TRBJ2-1,TRBV25-1,TRBD2,TGTGCCAGCAGTGCCGGGGGGACTGAGCAGTTCTTC,CASSAGGTEQFF
-,TRBJ2-4,TRBV28,TRBD1,TGTGCCAGCAGCCGGGGGACAGGGATCAACATTCAGTACTTC,CASSRGTGINIQYF
many,TRBJ2-7,TRBV15,-,TGTGCCACCAGCAGAGCAGGGACCCCCTCCTACGAGCAGTACTTC,CATSRAGTPSYEQYF
few,TRBJ2-2,TRBV9,-,TGCGCCAGCATTGGCCCGTTCCGTGGCGGGGAGCTGTTTTTT,CASIGPFRGGELFF
few,TRBJ1-2,TRBV5-6,-,TGTGCCAGCAGCTTCCGCAGGTGGACCTCAGGGTATGGCTACACCTTC,CASSFRRWTSGYGYTF
few,TRBJ2-3,TRBV7-3,-,TGTGCCAGCAGCGGAACGAGGGCAGATACGCAGTATTTT,CASSGTRADTQYF
many,TRBJ2-1,TRBV11-2,TRBD2,TGTGCCAGCAGCTTCTCCGGGACTAGCGGGAGAAATGAGCAGTTCTTC,CASSFSGTSGRNEQFF
few,TRBJ2-5,TRBV5-6,TRBD1,TGTGCCAGCAGATGGGGCCAGGGGGTTCAAGAGACCCAGTACTTC,CASRWGQGVQETQYF
few,TRBJ2-5,TRBV6-1,-,TGTGCCAGCAGCAACGGGGCTTGGGGACAAGAGACCCAGTACTTC,CASSNGAWGQETQYF
few,TRBJ2-2,TRBV10-3,-,TGTGCCATCAGTGAGTCACTAGGGGCCGGGGAGCTGTTTTTT,CAISESLGAGELFF
-,TRBJ2-2,TRBV6-2/TRBV6-3,TRBD2,TGTGCCAGCAGAGGACTAGCGGGATACACCGGGGAGCTGTTTTTT,CASRGLAGYTGELFF
-,TRBJ1-1,TRBV20-1,TRBD1,TGCAGTGCTATACAGGGGGCCTTCTCCTTTAACACTGAAGCTTTCTTT,CSAIQGAFSFNTEAFF
-,TRBJ1-2,TRBV20-1,-,TGCAGTGCTAGAGCTAAGGTGGGCCGGGGCTATGGCTACACCTTC,CSARAKVGRGYGYTF
few,TRBJ1-6,TRBV6-1,-,TGTGCCAGCAGTGGTGACAGGAGCTCCTATAATTCACCCCTCCACTTT,CASSGDRSSYNSPLHF
-,TRBJ2-1,TRBV3-1,-,TGTGCCAGCAGCCAAGATTCGGAGGGGTATTGGCAGTTCTTC,CASSQDSEGYWQFF
-,TRBJ2-2,TRBV11-2,TRBD2,TGTGCCAGCAGCTTAGTGGGACTAGCGGGGGCGAACACCGGGGAGCTGTTTTTT,CASSLVGLAGANTGELFF
-,TRBJ2-7,TRBV5-1,-,TGCGCCAGCAGACTAAGCGGAGGGTACGAGCAGTACTTC,CASRLSGGYEQYF
once,TRBJ2-1,TRBV2,-,TGTGCCAGCAAGGGGGAACCAATTAAGCAGTTCTTC,CASKGEPIKQFF
few,TRBJ2-5,TRBV10-3,TRBD2,TGTGCCATCAGTGAAAGCGGGGAGAACCAAGAGACCCAGTACTTC,CAISESGENQETQYF
few,TRBJ2-2,TRBV7-9,-,TGTGCCAGCAGCCTCATACAGCTTCGCACCGGGGAGCTGTTTTTT,CASSLIQLRTGELFF
few,TRBJ1-2,TRBV10-3,-,TGTGCCACCAGGGCCCCTGGCCCCAACTATGGCTACACCTTC,CATRAPGPNYGYTF
-,TRBJ2-7,TRBV4-1,TRBD2,TGCGCCAGCAGCCAAGGGGGACTAGCGGAATACGAGCAGTACTTC,CASSQGGLAEYEQYF
few,TRBJ2-1,TRBV5-1,TRBD2,TGCGCCAGCACGACTAGCGGGAATCTATACAATGAGCAGTTCTTC,CASTTSGNLYNEQFF
-,TRBJ2-1,TRBV12-3/TRBV12-4,TRBD1,TGTGCCAGCAGTTGGGCCAGGGGGCGCCCCTATGATGAGCAGTTCTTC,CASSWARGRPYDEQFF
few,TRBJ2-7,TRBV11-2,-,TGTGCCAACAGCTTTGTCGGGGGTAAGGACGAGCAGTACTTC,CANSFVGGKDEQYF
-,TRBJ2-1,TRBV15,TRBD2,TGTGCCACCAGGGGGATGGCTAGCGGGAACTACAATGAGCAGTTCTTC,CATRGMASGNYNEQFF
many,TRBJ1-4,TRBV7-9,-,TGTGCCAGCAGCTCCGGGGCGGGGGCGCTTGGTGAAAAACTGTTTTTT,CASSSGAGALGEKLFF
few,TRBJ2-1,TRBV7-9,TRBD2,TGTGCCAGCAGCCTTAGCGGGGTGGGCTACAATGAGCAGTTCTTC,CASSLSGVGYNEQFF
-,TRBJ1-2,TRBV6-5,-,TGTGCCAGCAGTTTCGACGGCTACTATGGCTACACCTTC,CASSFDGYYGYTF
few,TRBJ2-1,TRBV20-1,-,TGCAGTGCTAGATACTATACCTACAATGAGCAGTTCTTC,CSARYYTYNEQFF
many,TRBJ2-5,TRBV5-1,-,TGCGCCAGCAGCGCAAGGGAGACCCAGTACTTC,CASSARETQYF
many,TRBJ1-1,TRBV12-3/TRBV12-4,-,TGTGCCAGCAGTTTAGGGACAGTGAACACTGAAGCTTTCTTT,CASSLGTVNTEAFF
-,TRBJ1-4,TRBV3-1,-,TGTGCCAGCAGCCAAGTAGGTCTCACCGAAGAAAAACTGTTTTTT,CASSQVGLTEEKLFF